This TCR beta chain stems from a study of identical twins. Study-level points and caveats: The abundant beta clonotypes from cord blood had fewer insertions, and memory repertoires had none of this. Low generation-probability sequences were in excess among twin-shared out-of-frame alpha sequences.

Turning to this clonotype: Its antigen is unidentified.

CDR1 is DFQATT, CDR2 SNEGSKA, per germline (reference sequence). V dropped 0 bases and J dropped 2; count of bases not matched to a gene: 6. CDR3 length: 15 residues. A universal primer binding site was introduced by template switching. The final cDNA contained unique molecular identifiers. From the 5' RACE reads, TCRdb called clonotypes with MiXCR, one entry per CDR3 protein. The sample lists around 340,000 distinct CDR3 sequences; 9% to 15% were seen once. Healthy Caucasian donors formed the entire cohort. This sample also appeared in a second study, on yellow fever vaccine responses in identical twins.

The rearrangement joins TRBV20-1 to TRBJ2-7; 8 bases are a match to TRBD2. The specimen sequenced was CD8+ T cells sorted from blood. The origin of this receptor is a woman between 18 and 30 years old in good health. CDR3 DNA sequence: TGCAGTGCTAGAGATCTCACTAGCGGAACCTACGAGCAGTACGTC. It specifies CSARDLTSGTYEQYV.